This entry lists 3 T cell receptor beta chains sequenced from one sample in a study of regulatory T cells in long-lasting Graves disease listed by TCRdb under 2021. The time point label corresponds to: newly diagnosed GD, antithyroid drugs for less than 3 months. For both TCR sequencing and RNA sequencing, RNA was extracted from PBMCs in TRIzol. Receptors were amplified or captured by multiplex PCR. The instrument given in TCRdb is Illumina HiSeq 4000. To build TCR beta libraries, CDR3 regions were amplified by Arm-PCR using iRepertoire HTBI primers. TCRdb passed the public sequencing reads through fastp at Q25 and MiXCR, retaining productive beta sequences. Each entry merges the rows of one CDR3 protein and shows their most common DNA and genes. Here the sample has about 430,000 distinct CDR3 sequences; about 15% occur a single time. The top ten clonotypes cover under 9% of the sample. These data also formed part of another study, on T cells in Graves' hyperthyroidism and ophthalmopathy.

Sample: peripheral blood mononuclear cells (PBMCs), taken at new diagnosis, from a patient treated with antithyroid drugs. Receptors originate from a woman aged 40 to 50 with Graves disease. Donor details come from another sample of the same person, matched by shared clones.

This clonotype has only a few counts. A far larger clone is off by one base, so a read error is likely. The CDR3 coding sequence is TGTGCCAGCAGTGATTGGGGGGACACTGAAGCTTTCTTT. Amino acids: CASSDWGDTEAFF. The V call is TRBV6-2 or TRBV6-3, the J call TRBJ1-1, with D perhaps matching TRBD1 (5 bases). Germline CDR1 is MNHEY and CDR2 is SVGEGT. This CDR3 has 13 amino acids. The germline V and J ends were trimmed by 5 bases and 3 bases, with 10 bases remaining between them.

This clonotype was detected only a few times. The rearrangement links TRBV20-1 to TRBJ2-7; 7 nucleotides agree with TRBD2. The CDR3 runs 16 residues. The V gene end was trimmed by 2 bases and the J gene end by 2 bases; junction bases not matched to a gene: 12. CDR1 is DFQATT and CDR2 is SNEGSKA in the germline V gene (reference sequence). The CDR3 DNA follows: TGCAGTGCTAGACCACAGGTGGCTAGCGGACCCTACGAGCAGTACTTC. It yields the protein CSARPQVASGPYEQYF.

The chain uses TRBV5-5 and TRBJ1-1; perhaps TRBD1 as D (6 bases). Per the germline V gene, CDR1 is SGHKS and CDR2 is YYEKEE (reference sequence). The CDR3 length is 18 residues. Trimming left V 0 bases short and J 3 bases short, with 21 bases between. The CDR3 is CASSLVSLGRGQDTEAFF. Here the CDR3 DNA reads TGTGCCAGCAGCTTGGTTTCCTTAGGGCGGGGGCAAGACACTGAAGCTTTCTTT. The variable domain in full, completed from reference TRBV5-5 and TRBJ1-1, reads DAGVTQSPTHLIKTRGQQVTLRCSPISGHKSVSWYQQVLGQGPQFIFQYYEKEERGRGNFPDRFSARQFPNYSSELNVNALLLGDSALYLCASSLVSLGRGQDTEAFFGQGTRLTVV.